The clone carrying this T cell receptor (beta chain) has more than one count but fewer than ten. Antigen specificity is unknown. The sample comes from a study of beta chain features in type 1 diabetes. The investigators reverse transcribed all of the isolated RNA, so they sequenced expressed TCRB transcripts. Profiling relied on immunoSEQ multiplex PCR, and the TCRdb table lists in-frame clones only, not all of them. The table shows approximately 170,000 clones, with around 7.8% occurring only once. General study points: Type 1 diabetes patients had moderately but significantly shorter TCRB CDR3s in all four CD4+ subsets.

The CDR3 sequence is 14 residues long. J was trimmed by 5 bases and V by 6 bases; bases with no gene match: 10. The germline V gene has CDR1 LNHDA and CDR2 SQIVND (reference sequence). The sequence derives from a woman aged 40 to 50 with type 1 diabetes. Sequencing was performed on central memory CD4+ T cells from blood. This chain connects TRBV19 to TRBJ2-7; 7 bases map to TRBD2. The DNA for the CDR3 is TGTGCCAGTAGCACCGGGACTAATCTTGACGAGCAGTACTTC. This gives the protein CASSTGTNLDEQYF.